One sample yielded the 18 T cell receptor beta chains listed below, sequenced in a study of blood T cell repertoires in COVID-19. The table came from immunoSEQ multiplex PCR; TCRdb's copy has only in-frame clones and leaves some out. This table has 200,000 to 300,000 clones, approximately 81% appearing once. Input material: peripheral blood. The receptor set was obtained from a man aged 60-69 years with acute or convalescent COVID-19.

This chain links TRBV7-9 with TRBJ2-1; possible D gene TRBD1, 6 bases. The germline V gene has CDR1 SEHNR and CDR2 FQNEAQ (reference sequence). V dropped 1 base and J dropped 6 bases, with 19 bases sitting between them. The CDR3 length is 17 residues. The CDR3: CASSLVNWTEKSNEQFF. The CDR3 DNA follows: TGTGCCAGCAGCTTAGTGAACTGGACAGAGAAAAGCAATGAGCAGTTCTTC.

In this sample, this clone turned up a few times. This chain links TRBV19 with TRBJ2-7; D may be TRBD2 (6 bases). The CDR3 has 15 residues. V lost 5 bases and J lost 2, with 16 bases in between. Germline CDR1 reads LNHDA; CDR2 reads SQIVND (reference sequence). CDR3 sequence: CASSRSSDPTYEQYF. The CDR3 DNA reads TGTGCCAGTAGTCGATCTAGCGACCCAACCTACGAGCAGTACTTC.

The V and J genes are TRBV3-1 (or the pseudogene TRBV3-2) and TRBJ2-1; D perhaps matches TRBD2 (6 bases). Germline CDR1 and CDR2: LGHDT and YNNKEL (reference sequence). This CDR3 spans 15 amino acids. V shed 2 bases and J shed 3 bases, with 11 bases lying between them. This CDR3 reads CASSQIAAFYNEQFF. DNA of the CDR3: TGTGCCAGCAGCCAAATAGCGGCATTCTACAATGAGCAGTTCTTC.

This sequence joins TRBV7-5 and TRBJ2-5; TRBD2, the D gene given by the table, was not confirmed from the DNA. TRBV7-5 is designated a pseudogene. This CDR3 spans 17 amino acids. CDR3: CARSFTRTSGPQETQYF. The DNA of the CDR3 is TGTGCCAGAAGCTTTACAAGGACTAGCGGCCCCCAAGAGACCCAGTACTTC.

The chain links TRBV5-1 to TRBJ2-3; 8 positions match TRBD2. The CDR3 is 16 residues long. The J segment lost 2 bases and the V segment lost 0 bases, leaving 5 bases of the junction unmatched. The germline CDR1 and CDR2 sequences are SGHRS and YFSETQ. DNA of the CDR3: TGCGCCAGCAGCTTGGCGGTAGCGGGATTCACAGATACGCAGTATTTT. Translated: CASSLAVAGFTDTQYF. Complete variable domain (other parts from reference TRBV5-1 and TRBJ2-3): KAGVTQTPRYLIKTRGQQVTLSCSPISGHRSVSWYQQTPGQGLQFLFEYFSETQRNKGNFPGRFSGRQFSNSRSEMNVSTLELGDSALYLCASSLAVAGFTDTQYFGPGTRLTVL.

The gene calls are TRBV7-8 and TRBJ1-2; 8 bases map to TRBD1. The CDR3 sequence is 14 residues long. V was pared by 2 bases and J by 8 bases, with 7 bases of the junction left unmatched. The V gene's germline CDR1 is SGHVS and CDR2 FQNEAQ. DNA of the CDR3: TGTGCCAGCAGCTTAAGACAGGGGCTTTTGGGCTACACCTTC. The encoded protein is CASSLRQGLLGYTF.

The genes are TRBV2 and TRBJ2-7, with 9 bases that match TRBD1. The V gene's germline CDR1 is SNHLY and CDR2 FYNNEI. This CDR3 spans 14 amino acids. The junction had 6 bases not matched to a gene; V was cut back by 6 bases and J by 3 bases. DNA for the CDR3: TGTGCCAGCAGCCCTAGGGACAGGGTCTACGAGCAGTACTTC. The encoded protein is CASSPRDRVYEQYF.

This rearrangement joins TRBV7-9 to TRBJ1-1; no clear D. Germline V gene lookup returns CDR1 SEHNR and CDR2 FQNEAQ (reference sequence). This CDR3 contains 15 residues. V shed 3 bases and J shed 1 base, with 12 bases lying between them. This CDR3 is CASSFLLGGNTEAFF. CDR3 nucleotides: TGTGCCAGCAGCTTTCTTCTAGGTGGGAACACTGAAGCTTTCTTT.

CDR3 in amino acids: CAPRQGNLGNEKLFF. DNA for the CDR3: TGTGCCCCGAGACAGGGGAACCTAGGTAATGAAAAACTGTTTTTT. The chain carries TRBV24-1 and TRBJ1-4; 8 nucleotides match TRBD1. The CDR3 totals 15 residues. Losses at the gene ends were 12 bases for V and 4 bases for J; bases not matched to a gene: 12. Per the germline V gene, CDR1 is KGHDR and CDR2 is SFDVKD.

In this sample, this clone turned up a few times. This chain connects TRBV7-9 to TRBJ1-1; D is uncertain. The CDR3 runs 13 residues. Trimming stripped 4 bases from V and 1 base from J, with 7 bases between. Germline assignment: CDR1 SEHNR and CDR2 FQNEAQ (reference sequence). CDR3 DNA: TGTGCCAGCAGCTACTCTCAGAACACTGAAGCTTTCTTT. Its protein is CASSYSQNTEAFF.

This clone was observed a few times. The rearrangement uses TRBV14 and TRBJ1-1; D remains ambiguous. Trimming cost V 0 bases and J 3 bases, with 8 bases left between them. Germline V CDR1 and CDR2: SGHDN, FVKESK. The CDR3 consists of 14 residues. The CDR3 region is CASSQDMGDTEAFF. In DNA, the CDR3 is TGTGCCAGCAGCCAAGATATGGGAGACACTGAAGCTTTCTTT.

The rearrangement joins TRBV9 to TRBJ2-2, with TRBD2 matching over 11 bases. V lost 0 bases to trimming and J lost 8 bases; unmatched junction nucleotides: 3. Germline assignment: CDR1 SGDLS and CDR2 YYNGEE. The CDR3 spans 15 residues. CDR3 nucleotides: TGTGCCAGCAGCGTAGTTCTAGCGGGAGGAGGGGAGCTGTTTTTT. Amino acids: CASSVVLAGGGELFF.

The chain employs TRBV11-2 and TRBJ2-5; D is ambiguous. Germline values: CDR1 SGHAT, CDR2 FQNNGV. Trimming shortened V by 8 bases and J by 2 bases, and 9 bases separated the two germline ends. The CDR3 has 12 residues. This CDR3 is CASSSQQETQYF. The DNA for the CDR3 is TGTGCCAGCTCGTCACAGCAAGAGACCCAGTACTTC.

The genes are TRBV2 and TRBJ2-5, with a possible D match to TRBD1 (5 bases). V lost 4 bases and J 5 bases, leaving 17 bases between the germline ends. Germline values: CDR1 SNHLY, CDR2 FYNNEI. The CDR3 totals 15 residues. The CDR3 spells CASSGRVNAKETQYF. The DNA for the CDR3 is TGTGCCAGCAGTGGCAGGGTTAATGCGAAGGAGACCCAGTACTTC.

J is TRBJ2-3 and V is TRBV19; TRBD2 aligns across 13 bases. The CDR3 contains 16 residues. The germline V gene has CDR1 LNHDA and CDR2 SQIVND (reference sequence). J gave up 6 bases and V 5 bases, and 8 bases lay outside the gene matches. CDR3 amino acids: CASSLRTSGSTDTQYF. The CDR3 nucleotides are TGTGCCAGTAGTCTACGGACTAGCGGGAGTACCGATACGCAGTATTTT.

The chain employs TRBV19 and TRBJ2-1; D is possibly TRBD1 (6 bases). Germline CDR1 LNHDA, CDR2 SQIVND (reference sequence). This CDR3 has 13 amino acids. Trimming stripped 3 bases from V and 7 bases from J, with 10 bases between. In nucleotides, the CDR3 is TGTGCCAGTAGTATGGGACATCGGAATGAGCAGTTCTTC. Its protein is CASSMGHRNEQFF. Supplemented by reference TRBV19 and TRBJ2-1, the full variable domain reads DGGITQSPKYLFRKEGQNVTLSCEQNLNHDAMYWYRQDPGQGLRLIYYSQIVNDFQKGDIAEGYSVSREKKESFPLTVTSAQKNPTAFYLCASSMGHRNEQFFGPGTRLTVL.

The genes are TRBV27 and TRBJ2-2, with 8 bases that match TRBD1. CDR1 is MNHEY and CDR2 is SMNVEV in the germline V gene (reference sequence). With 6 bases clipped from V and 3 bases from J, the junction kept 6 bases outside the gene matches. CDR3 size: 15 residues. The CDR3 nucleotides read TGTGCCAGCAGCCCCAACAGGGGGGACACCGGGGAGCTGTTTTTT. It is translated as CASSPNRGDTGELFF.

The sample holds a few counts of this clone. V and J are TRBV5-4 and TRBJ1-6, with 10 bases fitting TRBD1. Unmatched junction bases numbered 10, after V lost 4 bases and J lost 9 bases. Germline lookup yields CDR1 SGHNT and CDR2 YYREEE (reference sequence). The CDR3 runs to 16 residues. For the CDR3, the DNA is TGTGCCAGCAGCCCGCCCCTGGGACAGGGGAGTTCACCCCTCCACTTT. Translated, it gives CASSPPLGQGSSPLHF.